The entry below describes one T cell receptor beta chain. CDR1 and CDR2 from the germline V gene are ENHRY and SYGVKD. V was clipped by 3 bases and J by 8 bases, with 7 bases between them. The CDR3 contains 12 residues. In the source study's methods: Reference gene primer amplification gave nucleated cell count estimates. Profiling relied on immunoSEQ multiplex PCR, and the TCRdb table lists in-frame clones only, not all of them. V and J calls and clone size follow that table, whereas D and trimming were derived from the DNA. Of approximately 170,000 clones listed, just under 85% were seen once; the top ten hold 7.5% to 10%. This record comes from a study of blood T cell repertoires in COVID-19. Study context: The United States, Italy and Spain provided the acute and convalescent COVID-19 samples.

Seattle patients were enrolled while actively infected and followed longitudinally. The V and J genes are TRBV10-3 and TRBJ1-4; D not resolved. The sequenced sample consisted of peripheral blood. The clonotype comes from a woman aged 80 or over with COVID-19, enrolled during active disease. This CDR3 is CAISEGGEKLFF. The CDR3, as DNA: TGTGCCATCAGTGAAGGAGGGGAAAAACTGTTTTTT.